The T cell receptor (beta chain) described here comes from a study of blood T cells in healthy people across ages. The CDR3 length is 14 residues. The V gene end was trimmed by 7 bases and the J gene end by 3 bases; junction bases not matched to a gene: 3. Germline lookup yields CDR1 ENHRY and CDR2 SYGVKD. Each donor was a healthy Caucasian individual from Russia, aged about 6 to 95. Primed by a sample-barcoded 5' primer and a J-beta primer mix, a second PCR proceeded for 7 to 11 cycles. TCRdb re-analysed the 5' RACE reads in MiXCR, keeping a single row per CDR3 protein. The repertoire consists of about 1 million distinct CDR3 sequences, with under 55% occurring once and the leading ten covering approximately 17%.

V gene TRBV10-3 combines with J gene TRBJ2-1, with TRBD2 identical over 10 bases. The sequence was collected from a woman in her sixties or seventies in good health. Sample: blood. Here the CDR3 reads CAIMPSGGYNEQFF. CDR3 nucleotides: TGTGCCATCATGCCTAGCGGGGGCTACAATGAGCAGTTCTTC.